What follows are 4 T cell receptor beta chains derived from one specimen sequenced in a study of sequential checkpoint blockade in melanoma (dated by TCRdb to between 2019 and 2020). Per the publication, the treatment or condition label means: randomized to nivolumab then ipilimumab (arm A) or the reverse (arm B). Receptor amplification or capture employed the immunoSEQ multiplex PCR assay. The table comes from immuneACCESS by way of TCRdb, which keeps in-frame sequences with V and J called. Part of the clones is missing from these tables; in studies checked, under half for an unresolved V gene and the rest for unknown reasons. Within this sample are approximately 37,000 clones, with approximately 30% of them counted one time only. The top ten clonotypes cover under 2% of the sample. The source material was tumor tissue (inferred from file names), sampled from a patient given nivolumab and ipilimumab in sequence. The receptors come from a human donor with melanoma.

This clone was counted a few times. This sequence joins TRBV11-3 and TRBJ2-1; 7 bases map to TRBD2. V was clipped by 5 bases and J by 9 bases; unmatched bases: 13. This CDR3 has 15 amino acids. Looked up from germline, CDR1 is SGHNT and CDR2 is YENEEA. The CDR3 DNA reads TGTGCCAGCAGCCCAGGACGGTCCGGCGGGGGTGAGCAGTTCTTC. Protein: CASSPGRSGGGEQFF.

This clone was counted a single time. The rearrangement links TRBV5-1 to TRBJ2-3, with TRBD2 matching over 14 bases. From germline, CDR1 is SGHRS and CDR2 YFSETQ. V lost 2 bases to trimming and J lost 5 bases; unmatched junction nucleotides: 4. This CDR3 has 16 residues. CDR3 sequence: CASSFRLAGGIDTQYF. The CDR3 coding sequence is TGCGCCAGCAGCTTCAGACTAGCGGGAGGGATAGATACGCAGTATTTT.

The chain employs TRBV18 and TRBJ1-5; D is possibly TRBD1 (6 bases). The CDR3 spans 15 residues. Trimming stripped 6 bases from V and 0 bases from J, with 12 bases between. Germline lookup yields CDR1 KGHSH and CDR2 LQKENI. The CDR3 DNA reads TGTGCCAGCTCGCAACAGGGTGGTAGCAATCAGCCCCAGCATTTT. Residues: CASSQQGGSNQPQHF.

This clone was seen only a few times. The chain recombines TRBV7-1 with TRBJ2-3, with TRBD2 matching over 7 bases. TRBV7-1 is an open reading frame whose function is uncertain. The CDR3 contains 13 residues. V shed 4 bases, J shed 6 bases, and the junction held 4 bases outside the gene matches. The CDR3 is CASSFGLGDTQYF. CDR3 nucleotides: TGTGCCAGCAGCTTCGGACTAGGCGATACGCAGTATTTT.